The sample holds one count of the clone carrying this T cell receptor beta chain. The data were taken from a study of blood T cell repertoires in COVID-19. The method was immunoSEQ multiplex PCR; TCRdb's version includes in-frame clones alone and lacks a portion of them. Of 200,000 to 300,000 clones listed, approximately 86% are singletons. Germline CDR1 SGHAT, CDR2 FQNNGV. Trimming cost V 7 bases and J 2 bases, with 25 bases left between them. This CDR3 has 18 residues. The gene calls are TRBV11-2 and TRBJ2-3; D gene uncertain. The sequenced sample consisted of peripheral blood. The sequence was obtained from a woman aged 60-75 years with COVID-19, enrolled during active disease. This chain's CDR3 is CASIRKPAGVDFTDTQYF. CDR3 in DNA: TGTGCCAGCATCCGGAAGCCTGCCGGAGTTGATTTCACAGATACGCAGTATTTT.